This T cell receptor beta chain was recovered during a study of cytotoxic CD8 clonotypes in ibrutinib-treated CLL. Study-level information: Mean productive templates were 255,043; mean productive rearrangements were roughly 94,000.

Trimming pared 4 bases from V and 7 bases from J, leaving 17 bases between. Germline values: CDR1 LNHDA, CDR2 SQIVND (reference sequence). The CDR3 has 15 amino acids. Assay: immunoSEQ multiplex PCR; the TCRdb copy retains only in-frame clones and omits some. Here the sample spans hundreds of thousands of clones, 70% being singletons. The chain combines TRBV19 with TRBJ1-5, with D perhaps TRBD1 (6 bases). This receptor was taken from a human donor with chronic lymphocytic leukemia. This sample comprised PBMCs, obtained after 24 months of ibrutinib treatment. The CDR3 nucleotides read TGTGCCAGTAGTACTTCTACAGGGCGGGGGCAGCCCCAGCATTTT. This sequence encodes CASSTSTGRGQPQHF. The complete variable domain, with remaining parts taken from reference TRBV19 and TRBJ1-5, reads DGGITQSPKYLFRKEGQNVTLSCEQNLNHDAMYWYRQDPGQGLRLIYYSQIVNDFQKGDIAEGYSVSREKKESFPLTVTSAQKNPTAFYLCASSTSTGRGQPQHFGDGTRLSIL.